This T cell receptor (beta chain) is drawn from a study of cytomegalovirus exposure and HLA in healthy donors. With 6 bases removed from V and 0 bases from J, the gap between germline ends came to 2 bases. This CDR3 contains 10 residues. Germline V gene data show CDR1 as DFQATT and CDR2 as SNEGSKA (reference sequence). The PCR was carried out with 60 Vbeta primers and 13 Jbeta primers. Here immunoSEQ multiplex PCR was the method, and the copy in TCRdb shows in-frame clones only, minus some. The table lists approximately 130,000 clones, about 83% of them singletons, with roughly 3.6% in the top ten. This sequence was found in a man aged 25-45 years in good health and CMV-seronegative. This chain uses TRBV20-1 with TRBJ2-5; D not resolved. The specimen sequenced was PBMCs. CDR3 protein: CSANQETQYF. DNA of the CDR3: TGCAGTGCCAACCAAGAGACCCAGTACTTC.